The following is a TCR beta chain sequence with its context. What it binds is not known. Trimming pared 5 bases from V and 1 base from J, leaving 13 bases between. The CDR3 has 15 residues. CDR1 and CDR2 from the germline V gene are SGHDT and YYEEEE. The normal lung sample lay at least 3 cm, and maximally far, from the tumour. The data belong to a study of immune cell composition in non-small cell lung cancer. Findings and limits, study-wide: Adenocarcinomas with higher top tumour-associated clone frequency had more reactive TILs.

Assay used: immunoSEQ multiplex PCR; TCRdb lists only in-frame clones, some missing. The data show 2,000 to 2,500 clones, with roughly 70% seen just once and around an eighth held by the top ten. This chain connects TRBV5-6 to TRBJ1-5; D ambiguous. The sequencing sample was made of non-adjacent lung tissue. The sequence was collected from a human donor with non-small cell lung cancer. The DNA for the CDR3 is TGTGCCAGCAGTCCGGGAGGTTACAGCAATCAGCCCCAGCATTTT. Amino acid sequence: CASSPGGYSNQPQHF.